This TCR beta chain was retrieved from a study of shared clonotypes between healthy human individuals. Naive CD45RA+ and memory CD45RA-negative subsets were split from CD4+ cells. The assay was immunoSEQ multiplex PCR, and TCRdb's table has in-frame clones only and misses some. The table records 950,000 to 1,100,000 clones, around 74% of them present only once. Trimming removed 4 bases from V and 6 bases from J; junction bases left unmatched: 8. This CDR3 is 15 amino acids long. The germline V gene encodes CDR1 SGDLS and CDR2 YYNGEE. This TCR was sampled from a man between 18 and 35 years old in good health. The sequencing input was memory CD4+ T cells sorted from blood. This sample's subset: CD45RA-negative fraction. V and J are TRBV9 and TRBJ2-1; 9 positions agree with TRBD2. The CDR3 region has the DNA TGTGCCAGCAGCCCCCCCGCGGGAGGGCCCAATGAGCAGTTCTTC. Translated, it gives CASSPPAGGPNEQFF.